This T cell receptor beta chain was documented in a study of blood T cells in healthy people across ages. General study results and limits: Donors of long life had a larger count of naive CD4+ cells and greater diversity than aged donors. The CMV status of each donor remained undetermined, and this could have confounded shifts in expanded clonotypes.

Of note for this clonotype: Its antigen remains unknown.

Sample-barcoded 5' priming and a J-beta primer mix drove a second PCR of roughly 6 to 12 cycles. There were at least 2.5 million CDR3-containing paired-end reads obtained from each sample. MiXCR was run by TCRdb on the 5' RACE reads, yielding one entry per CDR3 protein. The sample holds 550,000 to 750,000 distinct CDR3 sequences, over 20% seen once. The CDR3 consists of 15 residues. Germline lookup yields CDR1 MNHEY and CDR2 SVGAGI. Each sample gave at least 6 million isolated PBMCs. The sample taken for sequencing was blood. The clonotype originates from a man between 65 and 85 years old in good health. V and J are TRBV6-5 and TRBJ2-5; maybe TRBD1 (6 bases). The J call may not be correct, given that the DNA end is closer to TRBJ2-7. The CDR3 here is CASSFPDSRTYEQYF. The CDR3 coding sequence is TGTGCCAGCAGTTTCCCGGACAGTAGGACCTACGAGCAGTACTTC.